These 8 T cell receptor beta chains came from one sample sequenced in a study of cytomegalovirus exposure and HLA in healthy donors. Vbeta (60) and Jbeta (13) primers were used in the PCR. Sequencing was performed with immunoSEQ multiplex PCR; in TCRdb, only in-frame clones are kept and a portion is missing. The table records under 150,000 clones, about 10% of them present only once. The source material was PBMCs. These receptors were collected from a man younger than 40 in good health and CMV-seronegative.

This rearrangement joins TRBV14 to TRBJ2-1; TRBD2 matches 11 bases. Germline CDR1 is SGHDN and CDR2 is FVKESK. The CDR3 length is 16 residues. Trimming at V came to 3 bases and at J to 8 bases, leaving 9 bases not matched to a gene. CDR3 amino acids: CASSHLLAGVRDEQFF. Written as DNA, the CDR3 is TGTGCCAGCAGCCACCTACTAGCGGGAGTTCGGGATGAGCAGTTCTTC.

There are a few counts of this clone. Here the CDR3 reads CASGLRTGSHEKLFF. The CDR3, as DNA: TGTGCTAGTGGTTTGAGGACAGGGTCCCATGAAAAACTGTTTTTT. The chain employs TRBV12-5 and TRBJ1-4; 8 bases line up with TRBD1. V lost 2 bases, J lost 6 bases, and 5 bases stayed unmatched. CDR1 is LGHNT, CDR2 FRNRAP, per germline. The CDR3 has 15 residues.

The chain links TRBV19 to TRBJ1-1, with a tentative D call TRBD1 (6 bases). This CDR3 is built from 13 residues. The germline V gene has CDR1 LNHDA and CDR2 SQIVND (reference sequence). V dropped 0 bases and J dropped 9 bases, with 11 bases sitting between them. The chain's CDR3 is CASSIDEGGKAFF. The CDR3 coding sequence is TGTGCCAGTAGTATAGATGAAGGGGGTAAAGCTTTCTTT. The full variable domain, rest sourced from reference TRBV19 and TRBJ1-1, is DGGITQSPKYLFRKEGQNVTLSCEQNLNHDAMYWYRQDPGQGLRLIYYSQIVNDFQKGDIAEGYSVSREKKESFPLTVTSAQKNPTAFYLCASSIDEGGKAFFGQGTRLTVV.

This clone was observed many times. The chain links TRBV2 to TRBJ2-1; TRBD1 agrees at 10 bases. CDR1 is SNHLY and CDR2 is FYNNEI in the germline V gene. The ends lost 7 bases at V and 8 bases at J; junction bases unmatched: 8. The CDR3 loop spans 14 amino acids. CDR3: CASISGTGDHEQFF. The CDR3 nucleotides are TGTGCCAGCATCTCCGGGACAGGGGATCATGAGCAGTTCTTC.

The CDR3 is CASSERGGILAKNIQYF. The CDR3 DNA is TGTGCCAGCAGTGAAAGGGGAGGAATACTAGCCAAAAACATTCAGTACTTC. The rearrangement joins TRBV2 to TRBJ2-4; D possibly corresponds to TRBD2 (6 bases). The CDR3 sequence is 17 residues long. Per the germline V gene, CDR1 is SNHLY and CDR2 is FYNNEI. Trimming shortened V by 2 bases and J by 0 bases, and 14 bases separated the two germline ends.

The chain recombines TRBV20-1 with TRBJ2-5; a possible D gene is TRBD1 (5 bases). The germline V gene encodes CDR1 DFQATT and CDR2 SNEGSKA (reference sequence). This CDR3 has 10 amino acids. Trimming cost V 5 bases and J 5 bases, with 6 bases left between them. The CDR3 spells CSAYRETQYF. The CDR3 DNA reads as TGCAGTGCTTACAGGGAGACCCAGTACTTC.

A few counts support this clone. The chain joins TRBV5-6 to TRBJ1-2; possible D gene TRBD1, 6 bases. The ends were cut back, 4 bases at V and 5 bases at J, with 18 bases in the middle. CDR1 and CDR2 from the germline V gene are SGHDT and YYEEEE. This CDR3 is built from 15 residues. CDR3 bases: TGTGCCAGCAGCCTCAACACAGGGTATCGGTATGGCTACACCTTC. It yields the protein CASSLNTGYRYGYTF.

This clone was seen a few times. The rearrangement links TRBV25-1 to TRBJ2-2; 9 bases align to TRBD1. CDR3 size: 15 residues. Germline V gene sequence: CDR1 MGHDK, CDR2 SYGVNS. The trim removed 4 bases at V and 4 bases at J, leaving 4 bases unmatched. This CDR3 reads CASSGNRGPTGELFF. The DNA of the CDR3 is TGTGCCAGCAGTGGGAACAGGGGGCCCACCGGGGAGCTGTTTTTT.